The clone carrying this TCR beta chain occurred once. The antigen remains undetermined. The CDR3 is made up of 15 amino acids. V shed 0 bases and J shed 6 bases, with 15 bases lying between them. Germline values: CDR1 WNHNN, CDR2 SYGVQD (reference sequence). Some clones are missing from TCRdb's copy, which holds only in-frame ones; the method was immunoSEQ multiplex PCR. The sample has tens of thousands of clones; roughly 88% are singletons. This sample is part of a study of OX40 agonist ivuxolimab in advanced cancers. On the study more broadly: A diagnosis of hepatocellular carcinoma, melanoma, renal cell or head and neck cancer was present in dose-escalation patients. Three partial responders included one hepatocellular carcinoma patient and two cutaneous melanoma patients. Whole-study results and caveats: Both blood CD4+ and CD8+ T cells showed clonal growth by week 6 at 0.1 to 3.0 mg/kg.

Collection of blood occurred at baseline, at cycle 4 day 1, and at cycle 7 day 1. The rearrangement joins TRBV10-1 to TRBJ2-7; the D is unclear. The sample in question was CD4+ or CD8+ T cells sorted from blood, obtained in a trial of the OX40 agonist ivuxolimab. This TCR derives from an adult with an advanced solid tumor such as melanoma, head and neck, liver or kidney cancer. The CDR3 protein is CASSESGHHPIEQYF. In DNA form, the CDR3 reads TGCGCCAGCAGTGAGTCTGGGCACCACCCCATCGAGCAGTACTTC.